The 27 T cell receptor beta chains listed next were all sequenced from one sample in a study of cytomegalovirus exposure and HLA in healthy donors. Researchers ran the PCR with 60 Vbeta and 13 Jbeta primers. Produced via immunoSEQ multiplex PCR; TCRdb's table is partial and in-frame only. The sample includes around 86,000 clones, 77% seen only once; the top ten take under 3.5%. The specimen was PBMCs. These receptors all stem from a man aged 50 or older in good health and CMV-seropositive.

This chain links TRBV5-8 with TRBJ2-7; 8 nucleotides match TRBD2. The V segment lost 3 bases and the J segment 1 base; nucleotides outside the gene matches: 9. The CDR3 has 16 amino acids. Germline CDR1 is SGHTS and CDR2 is YDEGEE. The CDR3 loop is CASSWGAGTSSYEQYF. In DNA, the CDR3 is TGTGCCAGCAGCTGGGGAGCCGGGACTAGTTCCTACGAGCAGTACTTC.

The chain recombines TRBV14 with TRBJ1-1; D is unresolved. V lost 1 base and J lost 4, with 4 bases in between. CDR1 SGHDN and CDR2 FVKESK come from the germline V gene. The CDR3 extends over 12 amino acids. The chain's CDR3 is CASSQVRTEAFF. CDR3 sequence (DNA): TGTGCCAGCAGCCAAGTTCGCACTGAAGCTTTCTTT.

V gene TRBV5-1 combines with J gene TRBJ2-1, with 7 bases aligning to TRBD1. J lost 3 bases, V lost 0 bases, and 6 bases had no gene match. The germline V gene has CDR1 SGHRS and CDR2 YFSETQ. The CDR3 totals 16 residues. The CDR3 is CASSLDPGQIYNEQFF. CDR3 nucleotide sequence: TGCGCCAGCAGCTTGGACCCGGGACAGATCTACAATGAGCAGTTCTTC. Drawing the rest from reference TRBV5-1 and TRBJ2-1, the complete variable domain is KAGVTQTPRYLIKTRGQQVTLSCSPISGHRSVSWYQQTPGQGLQFLFEYFSETQRNKGNFPGRFSGRQFSNSRSEMNVSTLELGDSALYLCASSLDPGQIYNEQFFGPGTRLTVL.

The chain has TRBV5-4 and TRBJ2-3, with TRBD2 identical over 16 bases. CDR3 length: 16 amino acids. The trim removed 3 bases at V and 6 bases at J, leaving 4 bases unmatched. Germline-derived CDR1 and CDR2 are SGHNT and YYREEE (reference sequence). CDR3 bases: TGTGCCAGCAGCTCGGGACTAGCGGGAGGGGAGGATACGCAGTATTTT. This translates into CASSSGLAGGEDTQYF.

The chain combines TRBV7-8 with TRBJ2-7, with TRBD2 matching over 9 bases. CDR3 length: 15 residues. Per the germline V gene, CDR1 is SGHVS and CDR2 is FQNEAQ. V lost 6 bases to trimming and J lost 1 base; unmatched junction nucleotides: 7. The CDR3 sequence: CASSPIAGESYEQYF. CDR3 coding DNA: TGTGCCAGCAGTCCCATAGCGGGAGAGTCCTACGAGCAGTACTTC.

The chain recombines TRBV11-3 with TRBJ2-5; a weak D match, TRBD1 (5 bases). This CDR3 contains 15 residues. Germline CDR1 is SGHNT and CDR2 is YENEEA. Deletions cut 4 bases from V and 2 bases from J, with 14 bases between. The chain's CDR3 is CASSSDRLNQETQYF. In nucleotides, the CDR3 is TGTGCCAGCAGCTCCGACAGACTTAATCAAGAGACCCAGTACTTC.

The chain links TRBV5-4 to TRBJ1-6; TRBD1 aligns across 8 bases. V lost 4 bases, J lost 7 bases, and 13 bases stayed unmatched. The CDR3 spans 17 residues. Germline assignment: CDR1 SGHNT and CDR2 YYREEE (reference sequence). The CDR3 sequence: CASSTRTGMKLNSPLHF. Written as DNA, the CDR3 is TGTGCCAGCAGCACGAGGACAGGGATGAAATTAAATTCACCCCTCCACTTT.

This chain connects TRBV9 to TRBJ2-3; D is undetermined. CDR1 and CDR2 (germline): SGDLS, YYNGEE. With 0 bases removed from V and 7 bases from J, the gap between germline ends came to 15 bases. The CDR3 loop spans 15 amino acids. CDR3 region: CASSVAESIGYTQYF. The CDR3 DNA reads as TGTGCCAGCAGCGTAGCGGAGTCTATCGGGTATACGCAGTATTTT. The whole variable domain, filled in from reference TRBV9 and TRBJ2-3, reads DSGVTQTPKHLITATGQRVTLRCSPRSGDLSVYWYQQSLDQGLQFLIQYYNGEERAKGNILERFSAQQFPDLHSELNLSSLELGDSALYFCASSVAESIGYTQYFGPGTRLTVL.

J is TRBJ2-7 and V is TRBV10-3; D is perhaps TRBD1 (6 bases). The CDR3 runs 14 residues. Trimming took 7 bases from V and 0 from J, leaving 13 bases between them. Per germline, CDR1 ENHRY and CDR2 SYGVKD. CDR3 DNA sequence: TGTGCCATCAAGGCGACAGGTATCTCCTACGAGCAGTACTTC. It codes for CAIKATGISYEQYF.

There are a few counts of this clone. The gene calls are TRBV6-5 and TRBJ1-3, with TRBD1 matching over 8 bases. Per germline, CDR1 MNHEY and CDR2 SVGAGI. V shed 7 bases, J shed 3 bases, and the junction held 5 bases outside the gene matches. The CDR3 has 14 residues. The CDR3 nucleotides read TGTGCCAGCACTCTAGACAGGGGTGGAAACACCATATATTTT. This codes for CASTLDRGGNTIYF.

The chain uses TRBV11-2 and TRBJ1-2; 7 bases are a match to TRBD1. Looked up from germline, CDR1 is SGHAT and CDR2 is FQNNGV. The CDR3 spans 15 residues. V was clipped by 5 bases and J by 5 bases; unmatched bases: 11. The CDR3 DNA reads TGTGCCAGCAGCGTGAGGGACAGCCCGGATTATGGCTACACCTTC. Amino acids: CASSVRDSPDYGYTF.

The chain carries TRBV10-2 and TRBJ1-1; TRBD1 matches 8 bases. The CDR3 has 16 residues. The J segment lost 3 bases and the V segment lost 6 bases, leaving 12 bases of the junction unmatched. Per the germline V gene, CDR1 is WSHSY and CDR2 is SAAADI. CDR3 nucleotides: TGCGCCAGCAGCGTCTTGCGTGACAGGGGACACACTGAAGCTTTCTTT. Translating it yields CASSVLRDRGHTEAFF.

The genes are TRBV5-1 and TRBJ2-7; D is possibly TRBD2 (7 bases). Trimming removed 0 bases from V and 0 bases from J, with 10 bases in between. Germline V gene sequence: CDR1 SGHRS, CDR2 YFSETQ. This CDR3 is 15 amino acids long. CDR3 protein: CASSLDGGPSYEQYF. DNA of the CDR3: TGCGCCAGCAGCTTGGACGGGGGGCCCTCCTACGAGCAGTACTTC.

V usage is TRBV29-1 and J usage is TRBJ2-5, with 8 bases identical to TRBD2. The CDR3 covers 14 residues. V gave up 2 bases and J gave up 5 bases; unmatched junction bases: 7. The germline CDR1 and CDR2 sequences are SQVTM and ANQGSEA. CDR3 amino acids: CSVERREVWETQYF. Here the CDR3 DNA reads TGCAGCGTTGAAAGGCGGGAGGTTTGGGAGACCCAGTACTTC.

The chain combines TRBV29-1 with TRBJ2-1; 7 bases map to TRBD2. CDR3 length equals 13 residues. In germline, CDR1 is SQVTM, CDR2 ANQGSEA. The junction had 9 bases not matched to a gene; V was cut back by 7 bases and J by 6 bases. The CDR3 DNA sequence: TGCAGCGGGACCAGGGAGGGGAGCAATGAGCAGTTCTTC. Protein product: CSGTREGSNEQFF.

The chain uses TRBV25-1 and TRBJ1-5; no reliable D call. CDR1 and CDR2 (germline): MGHDK, SYGVNS. This CDR3 has 13 residues. With 8 bases removed from V and 3 bases from J, the gap between germline ends came to 11 bases. The CDR3, as DNA: TGTGCCAGCGGGTTCGGGTCCAATCAGCCCCAGCATTTT. Protein product: CASGFGSNQPQHF.

The rearrangement links TRBV5-4 to TRBJ2-7, with D maybe TRBD2 (6 bases). Looked up from germline, CDR1 is SGHNT and CDR2 is YYREEE (reference sequence). V was cut by 4 bases and J by 2 bases, with 22 bases left in between. The CDR3 extends over 17 amino acids. The CDR3: CASSQDWGGASAYEQYF. The CDR3 coding sequence is TGTGCCAGCAGCCAAGATTGGGGCGGGGCGAGCGCCTACGAGCAGTACTTC.

This clone occurred once. The chain uses TRBV18 and TRBJ1-1; no clear D gene. This CDR3 has 13 amino acids. The ends were cut back, 5 bases at V and 2 bases at J, with 9 bases in the middle. Germline V gene data show CDR1 as KGHSH and CDR2 as LQKENI. CDR3 bases: TGTGCCAGCTCAACGAGTATTAACACTGAAGCTTTCTTT. Protein product: CASSTSINTEAFF.

The genes are TRBV27 and TRBJ1-5; a possible D gene is TRBD1 (5 bases). V shed 5 bases and J shed 5 bases, with 16 bases lying between them. In germline, CDR1 is MNHEY, CDR2 SMNVEV (reference sequence). This CDR3 has 15 residues. The CDR3: CASSVSRDSYQPQHF. The CDR3 DNA sequence: TGTGCCAGCAGTGTCTCCCGGGACTCCTATCAGCCCCAGCATTTT.

The chain couples TRBV19 to TRBJ1-1; D gene uncertain. The CDR3 spans 15 residues. The V end was cut by 1 base, the J end by 1 base, with 10 bases between. The germline V gene encodes CDR1 LNHDA and CDR2 SQIVND (reference sequence). This chain's CDR3 is CASSIANSPNTEAFF. CDR3 nucleotide sequence: TGTGCCAGTAGTATAGCGAACTCACCGAACACTGAAGCTTTCTTT.

The chain recombines TRBV13 with TRBJ2-7; TRBD1 matches 7 bases. With 5 bases clipped from V and 2 bases from J, the junction kept 24 bases outside the gene matches. This CDR3 is built from 20 residues. Looked up from germline, CDR1 is PRHDT and CDR2 is FYEKMQ (reference sequence). CDR3 region: CASSTRKAPNRGESPYEQYF. The CDR3 DNA reads as TGTGCCAGCAGCACCCGGAAGGCCCCGAACAGGGGCGAGTCCCCCTACGAGCAGTACTTC.

This clone appeared a few times. This chain connects TRBV13 to TRBJ1-4; 7 bases align to TRBD1. The CDR3 totals 13 residues. Trimming removed 2 bases from V and 8 bases from J; junction bases left unmatched: 2. In germline, CDR1 is PRHDT, CDR2 FYEKMQ (reference sequence). CDR3 in amino acids: CASSLSRGEKLFF. CDR3 nucleotides: TGTGCCAGCAGCTTAAGCAGGGGGGAAAAACTGTTTTTT.

V is TRBV11-3 and J is TRBJ2-3; TRBD2 matches 14 bases. Germline assignment: CDR1 SGHNT and CDR2 YENEEA. The CDR3 loop spans 17 amino acids. The V and J ends lost 5 bases and 9 bases, in that order; junction bases with no gene match: 13. DNA of the CDR3: TGTGCCAGCAGCCCCCGGGGACTAGCGGGAGAGGTTGGGACGCAGTATTTT. This encodes CASSPRGLAGEVGTQYF.

The rearrangement uses TRBV10-3 and TRBJ2-7; TRBD2 agrees at 7 bases. Germline CDR1 reads ENHRY; CDR2 reads SYGVKD. Trimming removed 6 bases from V and 1 base from J; junction bases left unmatched: 3. This CDR3 contains 13 residues. The CDR3 here is CAIRTSVSYEQYF. In DNA form, the CDR3 reads TGTGCCATCAGAACTAGCGTTTCCTACGAGCAGTACTTC.

The chain is built from TRBV6-1 and TRBJ1-1; D possibly corresponds to TRBD1 (5 bases). CDR3 length: 12 residues. Germline-derived CDR1 and CDR2 are MNHNS and SASEGT. Trimming shortened V by 7 bases and J by 4 bases, and 10 bases separated the two germline ends. CDR3 nucleotide sequence: TGTGCCAGCATAGAAAGGGGCACTGAAGCTTTCTTT. This gives the protein CASIERGTEAFF.

The chain links TRBV11-3 to TRBJ2-6; 11 bases line up with TRBD1. Trimming cost V 1 base and J 11 bases; bases outside gene matches: 7. The CDR3 covers 16 residues. Germline V gene data show CDR1 as SGHNT and CDR2 as YENEEA. CDR3 amino acids: CASSLAQDRGLDVLTF. As DNA, the CDR3 is TGTGCCAGCAGCTTAGCCCAGGACAGGGGGCTGGACGTCCTGACTTTC. Drawing the rest from reference TRBV11-3 and TRBJ2-6, the complete variable domain is EAGVVQSPRYKIIEKKQPVAFWCNPISGHNTLYWYLQNLGQGPELLIRYENEEAVDDSQLPKDRFSAERLKGVDSTLKIQPAELGDSAVYLCASSLAQDRGLDVLTFGAGSRLTVL.

This clone has only a few counts. The gene calls are TRBV29-1 and TRBJ1-2, with D tentatively TRBD1 (6 bases). V lost 5 bases, J lost 0 bases, and 19 bases lay in between. This CDR3 has 16 residues. Germline V gene sequence: CDR1 SQVTM, CDR2 ANQGSEA. Here the CDR3 reads CSVPTGINSANYGYTF. CDR3 DNA: TGCAGCGTTCCGACAGGAATAAATTCAGCTAACTATGGCTACACCTTC. The full variable domain, its missing parts supplied by reference TRBV29-1 and TRBJ1-2, is SAVISQKPSRDICQRGTSLTIQCQVDSQVTMMFWYRQQPGQSLTLIATANQGSEATYESGFVIDKFPISRPNLTFSTLTVSNMSPEDSSIYLCSVPTGINSANYGYTFGSGTRLTVV.